This T cell receptor (beta chain) came from a study of cytomegalovirus exposure and HLA in healthy donors. The CDR3 has 13 amino acids. Germline CDR1 and CDR2: SEHNR and FQNEAQ (reference sequence). V was clipped by 8 bases and J by 7 bases, with 15 bases between them. Healthy bone marrow donors made up the donor group. The PCR made use of 60 Vbeta and 13 Jbeta primers. The repertoire was sequenced with immunoSEQ multiplex PCR; TCRdb's copy has only in-frame clones and lacks some. Of approximately 100,000 clones in the sample, around four fifths were seen once. The sequenced material came from PBMCs. This chain connects TRBV7-9 to TRBJ2-1, with a weak D call TRBD2 (6 bases). This receptor was obtained from a woman aged 40 to 49 in good health and CMV-seronegative. Written as DNA, the CDR3 is TGTGCCAGCCTATCCGCTGGAGGGAATGAGCAGTTCTTC. It yields the protein CASLSAGGNEQFF.